What follows is one TCR beta chain and its context. Authors' data handling: Scientists estimated how many nucleated cells there were by amplifying reference gene primers. Data came from immunoSEQ multiplex PCR; TCRdb stores just in-frame clones and leaves some out. The V and J calls and the clone size are those of that table, but D and trimming were determined from the DNA. In the table there are about 170,000 clones, 70% to 90% of which are singletons. The data belong to a study of blood T cell repertoires in COVID-19. Across the whole study: Italy, Spain and the United States were the sources of the convalescent and acute COVID-19 samples. From T cells, B-cell-depleted T cells, or PBMCs came the material, which was cDNA or gDNA.

V lost 5 bases, J lost 4 bases, and 5 bases stayed unmatched. The CDR3 has 15 residues. CDR1 LNHDA and CDR2 SQIVND come from the germline V gene (reference sequence). Seattle enrolled patients during active infection and tracked them longitudinally. This sequence originates from a woman aged 55-69 years with COVID-19, enrolled during active disease. The specimen was peripheral blood. The rearrangement joins TRBV19 to TRBJ2-2; 9 positions agree with TRBD1. Written as DNA, the CDR3 is TGTGCCAGTAGTCGCGGGACAGGGTCCACCGGGGAGCTGTTTTTT. This codes for CASSRGTGSTGELFF.